These T cell receptor beta chains were read from a single sample in a study of blood T cell repertoires in COVID-19. Sequencing was performed with immunoSEQ multiplex PCR; in TCRdb, only in-frame clones are kept and a portion is missing. Of about 160,000 clones listed, approximately 80% are singletons. Sequenced input: PBMCs or T cells enriched from blood (not recorded which). Receptors originate from a woman aged 60 to 75 who had recovered from COVID-19. Each CDR3 is given with its conserved first and last residue. The D gene is left open where the match is weak. Expanded clones are given a class, and other clones once, few, many or no size at all.

CDR3 length: 13
clone size: .
D gene: TRBD1
J gene: TRBJ1-1
V gene: TRBV29-1
CDR3 protein: CSARQGLNTEAFF
CDR3 DNA: TGCAGCGCCAGACAGGGGCTGAACACTGAAGCTTTCTTT

CDR3 length: 16
clone size: few
D gene: TRBD1
J gene: TRBJ2-1
V gene: TRBV3-1/TRBV3-2
CDR3 protein: CASSQPNRGPYNEQFF
CDR3 DNA: TGTGCCAGCAGCCAGCCGAACAGGGGTCCCTACAATGAGCAGTTCTTC

CDR3 length: 15
clone size: .
D gene: TRBD2
J gene: TRBJ2-1
V gene: TRBV9
CDR3 protein: CASSVAGGTYNEQFF
CDR3 DNA: TGTGCCAGCAGCGTCGCGGGGGGAACCTACAATGAGCAGTTCTTC

CDR3 length: 15
clone size: .
D gene: TRBD2
J gene: TRBJ2-1
V gene: TRBV5-1
CDR3 protein: CASMGTSGGTNEQFF
CDR3 DNA: TGCGCCAGCATGGGGACTAGCGGGGGGACGAATGAGCAGTTCTTC

CDR3 length: 14
clone size: .
D gene: .
J gene: TRBJ2-2
V gene: TRBV5-1
CDR3 protein: CASSFSPNTGELFF
CDR3 DNA: TGCGCCAGCAGCTTCAGTCCGAACACCGGGGAGCTGTTTTTT

CDR3 length: 14
clone size: .
D gene: .
J gene: TRBJ2-1
V gene: TRBV6-4
CDR3 protein: CASSELEGYNEQFF
CDR3 DNA: TGTGCCAGCAGTGAACTGGAGGGATACAATGAGCAGTTCTTC

CDR3 length: 13
clone size: .
D gene: .
J gene: TRBJ1-1
V gene: TRBV5-5
CDR3 protein: CASSFGSLTEAFF
CDR3 DNA: TGTGCCAGCAGCTTCGGGTCGCTGACTGAAGCTTTCTTT

CDR3 length: 13
clone size: .
D gene: TRBD1
J gene: TRBJ2-7
V gene: TRBV29-1
CDR3 protein: CSVQDRGAYEQYF
CDR3 DNA: TGCAGCGTTCAGGACAGGGGGGCCTACGAGCAGTACTTC

CDR3 length: 13
clone size: .
D gene: TRBD1
J gene: TRBJ1-4
V gene: TRBV6-6
CDR3 protein: CASNDREYEKLFF
CDR3 DNA: TGTGCCAGCAATGACAGGGAGTATGAAAAACTGTTTTTT

CDR3 length: 14
clone size: once
D gene: .
J gene: TRBJ1-4
V gene: TRBV23-1
CDR3 protein: CASSQEGGGLMMFF
CDR3 DNA: TGCGCCAGCAGTCAAGAGGGGGGGGGATTAATGATGTTTTTT

CDR3 length: 15
clone size: .
D gene: TRBD2
J gene: TRBJ2-5
V gene: TRBV4-2
CDR3 protein: CASSQLSGVQETQYF
CDR3 DNA: TGTGCCAGCAGCCAACTTAGCGGGGTCCAAGAGACCCAGTACTTC

CDR3 length: 15
clone size: .
D gene: .
J gene: TRBJ1-3
V gene: TRBV6-4
CDR3 protein: CASSDEWGAGNTIYF
CDR3 DNA: TGTGCCAGCAGTGACGAATGGGGGGCTGGAAACACCATATATTTT

CDR3 length: 15
clone size: .
D gene: .
J gene: TRBJ1-5
V gene: TRBV27
CDR3 protein: CASSLFAGVNQPQHF
CDR3 DNA: TGTGCCAGCAGTTTATTCGCGGGAGTCAATCAGCCCCAGCATTTT

CDR3 length: 15
clone size: .
D gene: .
J gene: TRBJ2-1
V gene: TRBV13
CDR3 protein: CASSLSWTAYNEQFF
CDR3 DNA: TGTGCCAGCAGCTTATCGTGGACTGCCTACAATGAGCAGTTCTTC

CDR3 length: 15
clone size: .
D gene: TRBD1
J gene: TRBJ1-6
V gene: TRBV6-6
CDR3 protein: CASSYSTGYNSPLHF
CDR3 DNA: TGTGCCAGCAGTTACTCGACAGGGTATAATTCACCCCTCCACTTT

CDR3 length: 15
clone size: few
D gene: .
J gene: TRBJ1-5
V gene: TRBV6-5
CDR3 protein: CASSYSAGSNQPQHF
CDR3 DNA: TGTGCCAGCAGTTACTCGGCAGGGAGCAATCAGCCCCAGCATTTT

CDR3 length: 19
clone size: .
D gene: TRBD1
J gene: TRBJ2-4
V gene: TRBV2
CDR3 protein: CASSLAGQGAPLAKNIQYF
CDR3 DNA: TGTGCCAGCAGCCTTGCGGGACAGGGGGCACCCCTAGCCAAAAACATTCAGTACTTC

CDR3 length: 10
clone size: .
D gene: .
J gene: TRBJ1-2
V gene: TRBV29-1
CDR3 protein: CSVIDTRYTF
CDR3 DNA: TGCAGCGTAATTGACACGCGCTACACCTTC

CDR3 length: 15
clone size: .
D gene: .
J gene: TRBJ1-1
V gene: TRBV12-5
CDR3 protein: CADAAQGLVDTEAFF
CDR3 DNA: TGTGCTGATGCCGCCCAGGGCTTAGTAGACACTGAAGCTTTCTTT

CDR3 length: 13
clone size: once
D gene: .
J gene: TRBJ2-7
V gene: TRBV7-6
CDR3 protein: CASSFELAYEQYF
CDR3 DNA: TGTGCCAGCAGCTTCGAACTTGCCTACGAGCAGTACTTC

CDR3 length: 15
clone size: once
D gene: TRBD1
J gene: TRBJ2-2
V gene: TRBV6-1
CDR3 protein: CASSDRGTYTGELFF
CDR3 DNA: TGTGCCAGCAGTGACAGGGGGACGTACACCGGGGAGCTGTTTTTT

CDR3 length: 15
clone size: .
D gene: .
J gene: TRBJ2-7
V gene: TRBV7-2
CDR3 protein: CASSLGPSAAYEQYF
CDR3 DNA: TGTGCCAGCAGCTTAGGGCCCTCCGCGGCGTACGAGCAGTACTTC

CDR3 length: 16
clone size: .
D gene: .
J gene: TRBJ1-6
V gene: TRBV7-9
CDR3 protein: CASSLEVSGLNSPLHF
CDR3 DNA: TGTGCCAGCAGCTTAGAAGTGTCAGGCCTTAATTCACCCCTCCACTTT

CDR3 length: 17
clone size: few
D gene: TRBD1
J gene: TRBJ1-2
V gene: TRBV5-1
CDR3 protein: CASSDRDRGRGNYGYTF
CDR3 DNA: TGCGCCAGCAGCGACAGGGACAGGGGGCGCGGTAACTATGGCTACACCTTC

CDR3 length: 16
clone size: .
D gene: TRBD2
J gene: TRBJ2-7
V gene: TRBV4-1
CDR3 protein: CASSQDEIAGVNEQYF
CDR3 DNA: TGCGCCAGCAGCCAAGATGAGATAGCGGGGGTCAACGAGCAGTACTTC

CDR3 length: 11
clone size: .
D gene: TRBD1
J gene: TRBJ2-4
V gene: TRBV6-6
CDR3 protein: CASGQGGIQYF
CDR3 DNA: TGTGCCAGTGGACAGGGAGGCATTCAGTACTTC

CDR3 length: 14
clone size: .
D gene: TRBD1
J gene: TRBJ2-5
V gene: TRBV27
CDR3 protein: CASSWTGVGETQYF
CDR3 DNA: TGTGCCAGCAGCTGGACAGGGGTGGGGGAGACCCAGTACTTC

CDR3 length: 16
clone size: .
D gene: TRBD1
J gene: TRBJ2-6
V gene: TRBV27
CDR3 protein: CASSGTGGGGANVLTF
CDR3 DNA: TGTGCCAGTTCCGGGACAGGGGGCGGTGGGGCCAACGTCCTGACTTTC

CDR3 length: 13
clone size: many
D gene: TRBD1
J gene: TRBJ1-2
V gene: TRBV9
CDR3 protein: CASTRRQGDGYTF
CDR3 DNA: TGTGCCAGCACACGCCGACAGGGAGATGGCTACACCTTC